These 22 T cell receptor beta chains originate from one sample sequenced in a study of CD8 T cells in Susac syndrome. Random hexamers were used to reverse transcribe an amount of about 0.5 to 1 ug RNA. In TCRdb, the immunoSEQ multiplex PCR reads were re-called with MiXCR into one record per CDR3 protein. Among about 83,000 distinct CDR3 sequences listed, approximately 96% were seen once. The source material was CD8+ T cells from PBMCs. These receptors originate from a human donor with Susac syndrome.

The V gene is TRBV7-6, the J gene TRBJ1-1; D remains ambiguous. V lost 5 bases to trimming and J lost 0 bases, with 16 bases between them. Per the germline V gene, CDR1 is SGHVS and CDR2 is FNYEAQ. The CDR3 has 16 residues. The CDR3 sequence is CASSHYPERMNTEAFF. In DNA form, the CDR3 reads TGTGCCAGCAGCCACTACCCCGAACGTATGAACACTGAAGCTTTCTTT.

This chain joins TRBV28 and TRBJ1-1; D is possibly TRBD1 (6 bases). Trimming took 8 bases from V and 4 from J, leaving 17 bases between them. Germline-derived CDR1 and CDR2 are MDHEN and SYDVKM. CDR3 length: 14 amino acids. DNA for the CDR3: TGTGCCAGCGCTTTTGAGGGGGAGGGCACTGAAGCTTTCTTT. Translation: CASAFEGEGTEAFF.

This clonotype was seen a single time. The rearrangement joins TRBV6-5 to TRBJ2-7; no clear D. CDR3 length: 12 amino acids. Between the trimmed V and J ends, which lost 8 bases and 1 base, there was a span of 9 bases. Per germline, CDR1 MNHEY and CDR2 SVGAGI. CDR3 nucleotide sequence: TGTGCCAGCCGGGCAGGATCCTACGAGCAGTACTTC. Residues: CASRAGSYEQYF.

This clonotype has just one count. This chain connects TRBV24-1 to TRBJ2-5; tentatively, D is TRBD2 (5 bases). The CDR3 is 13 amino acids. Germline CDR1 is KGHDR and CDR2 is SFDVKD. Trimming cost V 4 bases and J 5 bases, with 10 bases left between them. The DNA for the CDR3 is TGTGCCACCAGTGAGCGGGCCGCGGAGACCCAGTACTTC. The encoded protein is CATSERAAETQYF.

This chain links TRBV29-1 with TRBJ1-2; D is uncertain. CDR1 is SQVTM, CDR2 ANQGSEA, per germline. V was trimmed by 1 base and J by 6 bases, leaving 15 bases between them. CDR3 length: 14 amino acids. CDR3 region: CSVEAEGPRNGYTF. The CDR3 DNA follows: TGCAGCGTTGAAGCGGAAGGGCCGAGGAATGGCTACACCTTC.

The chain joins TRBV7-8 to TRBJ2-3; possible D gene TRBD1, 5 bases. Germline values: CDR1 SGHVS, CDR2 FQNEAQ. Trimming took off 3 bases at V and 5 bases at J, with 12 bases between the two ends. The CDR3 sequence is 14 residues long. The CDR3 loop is CASSFFATEDTQYF. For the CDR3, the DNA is TGTGCCAGCAGCTTTTTCGCGACAGAAGATACGCAGTATTTT. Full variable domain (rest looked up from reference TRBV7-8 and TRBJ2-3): GAGVSQSPRYKVAKRGQDVALRCDPISGHVSLFWYQQALGQGPEFLTYFQNEAQLDKSGLPSDRFFAERPEGSVSTLKIQRTQQEDSAVYLCASSFFATEDTQYFGPGTRLTVL.

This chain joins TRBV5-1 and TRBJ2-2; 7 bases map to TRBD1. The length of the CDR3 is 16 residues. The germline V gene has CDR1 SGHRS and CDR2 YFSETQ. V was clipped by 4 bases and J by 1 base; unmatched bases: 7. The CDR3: CASSQKRTGNTGELFF. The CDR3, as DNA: TGCGCCAGCAGCCAAAAGAGGACAGGGAACACCGGGGAGCTGTTTTTT.

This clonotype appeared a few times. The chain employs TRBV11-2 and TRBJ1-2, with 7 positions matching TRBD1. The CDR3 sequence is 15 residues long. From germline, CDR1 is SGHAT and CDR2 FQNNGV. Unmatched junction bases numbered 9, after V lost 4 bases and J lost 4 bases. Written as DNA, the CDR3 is TGTGCCAGCAGCTGGGACAGACAGGCCCTCTATGGCTACACCTTC. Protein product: CASSWDRQALYGYTF.

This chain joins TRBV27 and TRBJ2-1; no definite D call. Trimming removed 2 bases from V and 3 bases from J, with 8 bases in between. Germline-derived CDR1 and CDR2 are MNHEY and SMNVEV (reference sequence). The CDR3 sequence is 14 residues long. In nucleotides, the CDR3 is TGTGCCAGCAGTTTAGTGGGCCGCTACAATGAGCAGTTCTTC. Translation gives CASSLVGRYNEQFF.

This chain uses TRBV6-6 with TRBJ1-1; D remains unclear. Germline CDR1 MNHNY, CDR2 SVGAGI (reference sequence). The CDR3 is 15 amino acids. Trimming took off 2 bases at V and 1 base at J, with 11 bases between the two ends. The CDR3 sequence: CASSYVGLPNTEAFF. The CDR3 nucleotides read TGTGCCAGCAGTTACGTCGGGCTCCCGAACACTGAAGCTTTCTTT.

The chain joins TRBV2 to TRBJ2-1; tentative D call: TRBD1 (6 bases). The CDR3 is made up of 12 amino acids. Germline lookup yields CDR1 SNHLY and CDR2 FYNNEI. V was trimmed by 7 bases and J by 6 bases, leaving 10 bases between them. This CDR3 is CASMGALNEQFF. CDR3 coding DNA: TGTGCCAGCATGGGGGCCCTCAATGAGCAGTTCTTC.

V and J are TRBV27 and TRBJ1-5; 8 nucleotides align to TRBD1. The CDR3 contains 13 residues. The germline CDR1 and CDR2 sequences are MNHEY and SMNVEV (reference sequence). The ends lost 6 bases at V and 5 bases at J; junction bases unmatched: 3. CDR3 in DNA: TGTGCCAGCAGGCGGACAGGGTATCAGCCCCAGCATTTT. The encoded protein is CASRRTGYQPQHF.

This CDR3 is CASSFPKDGGPQHF. CDR3 in DNA: TGTGCCAGCAGCTTCCCAAAGGACGGAGGGCCCCAGCATTTT. The rearrangement joins TRBV5-5 to TRBJ1-5, with D uncertain. The CDR3 loop spans 14 amino acids. V lost 2 bases and J lost 9, with 15 bases in between. From germline, CDR1 is SGHKS and CDR2 YYEKEE (reference sequence).

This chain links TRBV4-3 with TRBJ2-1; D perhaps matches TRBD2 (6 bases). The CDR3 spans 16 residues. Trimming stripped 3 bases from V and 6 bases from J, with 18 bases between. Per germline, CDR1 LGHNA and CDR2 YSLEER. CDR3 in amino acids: CASSHLLVYGGNEQFF. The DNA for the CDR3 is TGCGCCAGCAGCCATCTTCTCGTCTACGGGGGCAATGAGCAGTTCTTC.

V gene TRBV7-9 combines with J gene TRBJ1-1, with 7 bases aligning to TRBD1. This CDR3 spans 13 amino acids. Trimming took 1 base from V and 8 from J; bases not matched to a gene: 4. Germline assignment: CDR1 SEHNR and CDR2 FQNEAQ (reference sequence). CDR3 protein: CASSLGGDREAFF. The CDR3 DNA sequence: TGTGCCAGCAGCTTAGGGGGGGACAGAGAAGCTTTCTTT.

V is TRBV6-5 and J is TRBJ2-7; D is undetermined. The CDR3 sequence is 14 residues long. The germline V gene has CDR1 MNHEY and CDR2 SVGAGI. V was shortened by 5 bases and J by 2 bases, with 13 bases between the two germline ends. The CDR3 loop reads CASSPYLGAYEQYV. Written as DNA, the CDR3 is TGTGCCAGCAGTCCATATCTGGGCGCCTACGAGCAGTACGTC.

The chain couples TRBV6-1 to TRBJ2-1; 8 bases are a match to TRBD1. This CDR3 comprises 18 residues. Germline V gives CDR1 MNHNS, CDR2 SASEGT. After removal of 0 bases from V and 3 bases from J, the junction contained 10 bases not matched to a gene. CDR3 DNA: TGTGCCAGCAGTGAAGCCAGTCCGACAGGGGAAGACTACAATGAGCAGTTCTTC. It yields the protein CASSEASPTGEDYNEQFF.

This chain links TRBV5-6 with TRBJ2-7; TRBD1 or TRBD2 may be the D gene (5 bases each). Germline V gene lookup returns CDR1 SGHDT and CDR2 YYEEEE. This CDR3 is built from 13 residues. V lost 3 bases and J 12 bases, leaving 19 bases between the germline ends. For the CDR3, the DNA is TGTGCCAGCAGCTCGCTGGGGACGGATCCTGGGTACTTC. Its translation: CASSSLGTDPGYF.

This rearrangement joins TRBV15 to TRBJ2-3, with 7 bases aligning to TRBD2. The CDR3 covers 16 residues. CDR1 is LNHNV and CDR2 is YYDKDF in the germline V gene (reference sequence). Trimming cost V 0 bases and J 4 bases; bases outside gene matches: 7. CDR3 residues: CATSREKAGAPDTQYF. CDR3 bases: TGTGCCACCAGCAGAGAAAAGGCGGGAGCCCCAGATACGCAGTATTTT.

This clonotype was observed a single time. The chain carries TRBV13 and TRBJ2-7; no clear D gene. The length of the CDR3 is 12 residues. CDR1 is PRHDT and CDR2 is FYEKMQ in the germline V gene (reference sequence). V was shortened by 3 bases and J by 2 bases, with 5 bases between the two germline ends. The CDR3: CASSFRPYEQYF. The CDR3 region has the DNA TGTGCCAGCAGCTTCAGGCCCTACGAGCAGTACTTC.

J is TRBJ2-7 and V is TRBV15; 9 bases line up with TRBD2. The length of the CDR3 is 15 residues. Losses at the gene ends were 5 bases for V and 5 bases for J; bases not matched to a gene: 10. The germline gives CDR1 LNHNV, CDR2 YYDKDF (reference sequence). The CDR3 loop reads CATSWSGRKRDEQYF. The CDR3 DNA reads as TGTGCCACCAGCTGGAGCGGGAGGAAAAGGGACGAGCAGTACTTC. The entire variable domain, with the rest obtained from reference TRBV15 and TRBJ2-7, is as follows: DAMVIQNPRYQVTQFGKPVTLSCSQTLNHNVMYWYQQKSSQAPKLLFHYYDKDFNNEADTPDNFQSRRPNTSFCFLDIRSPGLGDTAMYLCATSWSGRKRDEQYFGPGTRLTVT.

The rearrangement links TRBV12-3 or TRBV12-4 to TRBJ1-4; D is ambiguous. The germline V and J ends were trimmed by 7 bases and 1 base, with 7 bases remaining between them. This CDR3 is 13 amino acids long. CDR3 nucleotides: TGTGCCAGCATGGCGGTAACTAATGAAAAACTGTTTTTT. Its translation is CASMAVTNEKLFF.